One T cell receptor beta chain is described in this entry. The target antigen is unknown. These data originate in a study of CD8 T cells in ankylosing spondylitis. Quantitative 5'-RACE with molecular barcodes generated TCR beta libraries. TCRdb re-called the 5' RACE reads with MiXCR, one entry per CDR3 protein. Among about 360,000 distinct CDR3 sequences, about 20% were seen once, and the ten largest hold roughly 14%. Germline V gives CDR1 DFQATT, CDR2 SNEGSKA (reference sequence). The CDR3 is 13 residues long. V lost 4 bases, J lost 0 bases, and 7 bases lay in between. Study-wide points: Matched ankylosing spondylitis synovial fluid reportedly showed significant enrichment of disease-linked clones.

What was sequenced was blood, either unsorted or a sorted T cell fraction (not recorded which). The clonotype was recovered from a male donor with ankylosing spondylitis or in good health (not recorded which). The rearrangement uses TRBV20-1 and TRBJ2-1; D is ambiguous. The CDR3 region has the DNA TGCAGTGCTACCCTACCCTCCTACAATGAGCAGTTCTTC. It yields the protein CSATLPSYNEQFF.